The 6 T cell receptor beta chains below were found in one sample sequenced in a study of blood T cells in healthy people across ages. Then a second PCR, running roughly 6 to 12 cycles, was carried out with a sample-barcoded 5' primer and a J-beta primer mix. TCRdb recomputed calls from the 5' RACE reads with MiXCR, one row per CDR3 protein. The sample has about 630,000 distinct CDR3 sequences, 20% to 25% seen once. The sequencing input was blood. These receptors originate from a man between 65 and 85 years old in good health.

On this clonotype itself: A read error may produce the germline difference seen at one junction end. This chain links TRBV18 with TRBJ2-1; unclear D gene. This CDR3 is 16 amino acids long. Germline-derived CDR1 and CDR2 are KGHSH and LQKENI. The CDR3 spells CVSSPPFLSSYNEQFF. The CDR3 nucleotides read TGTGTCAGCTCTCCACCGTTCCTTAGCTCCTACAATGAGCAGTTCTTC.

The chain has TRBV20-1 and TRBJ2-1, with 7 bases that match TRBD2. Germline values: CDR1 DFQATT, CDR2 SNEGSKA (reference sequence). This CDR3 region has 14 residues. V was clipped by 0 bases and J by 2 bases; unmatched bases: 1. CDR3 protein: CSARELAPYNEQFF. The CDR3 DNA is TGCAGTGCTAGAGAACTAGCGCCCTACAATGAGCAGTTCTTC.

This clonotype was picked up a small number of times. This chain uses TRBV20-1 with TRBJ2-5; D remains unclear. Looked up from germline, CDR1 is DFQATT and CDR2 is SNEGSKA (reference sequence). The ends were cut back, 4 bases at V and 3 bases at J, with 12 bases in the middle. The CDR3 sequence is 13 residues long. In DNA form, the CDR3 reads TGCAGTGCTAAATGGCGATCCGAAGAGACCCAGTACTTC. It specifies CSAKWRSEETQYF.

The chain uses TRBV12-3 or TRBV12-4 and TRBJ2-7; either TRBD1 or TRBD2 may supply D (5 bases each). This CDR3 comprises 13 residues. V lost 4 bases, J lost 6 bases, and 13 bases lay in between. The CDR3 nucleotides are TGTGCCAGCAGTTGGGACGGTAGGGGCGAGCAGTACTTC. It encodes CASSWDGRGEQYF.

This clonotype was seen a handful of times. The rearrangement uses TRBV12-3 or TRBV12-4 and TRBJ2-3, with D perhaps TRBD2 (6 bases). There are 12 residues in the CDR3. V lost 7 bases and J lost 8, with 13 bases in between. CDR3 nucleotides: TGTGCCAGCATTTCGCCCGGGGGTACGCAGTATTTT. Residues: CASISPGGTQYF.

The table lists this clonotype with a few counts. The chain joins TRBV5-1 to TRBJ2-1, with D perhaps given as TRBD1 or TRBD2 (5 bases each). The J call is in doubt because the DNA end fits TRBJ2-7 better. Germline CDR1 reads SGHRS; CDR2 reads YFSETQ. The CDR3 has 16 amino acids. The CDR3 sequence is CASSQNIGTPQSEQYF. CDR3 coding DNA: TGCGCCAGCAGCCAAAATATAGGGACGCCCCAGAGCGAGCAGTACTTC.